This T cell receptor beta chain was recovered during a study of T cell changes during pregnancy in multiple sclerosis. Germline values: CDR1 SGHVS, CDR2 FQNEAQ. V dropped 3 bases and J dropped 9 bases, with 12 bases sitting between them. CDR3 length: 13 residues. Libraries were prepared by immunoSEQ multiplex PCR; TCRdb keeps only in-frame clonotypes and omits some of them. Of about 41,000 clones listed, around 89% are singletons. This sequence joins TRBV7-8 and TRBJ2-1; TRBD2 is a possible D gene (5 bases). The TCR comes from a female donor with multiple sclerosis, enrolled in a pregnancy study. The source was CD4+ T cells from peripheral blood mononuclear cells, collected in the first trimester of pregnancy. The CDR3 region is CASSLVGEGEQFF. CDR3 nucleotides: TGTGCCAGCAGCTTGGTGGGAGAGGGTGAGCAGTTCTTC.